The 18 T cell receptor beta chains below were found in one sample sequenced in a study of T cell responses to AZD1222 COVID-19 vaccine. Repertoires were generated with immunoSEQ multiplex PCR, while TCRdb's copy carries only in-frame clones and drops some. The sample holds under 300,000 clones, over 90% seen once. Sequencing was performed on peripheral blood, taken on day 0 of AZD1222 vaccination. These receptors all stem from an adult in good health.

The chain combines TRBV28 with TRBJ2-7; perhaps TRBD2 as D (5 bases). CDR1 MDHEN and CDR2 SYDVKM come from the germline V gene. Trimming shortened V by 3 bases and J by 2 bases, and 14 bases separated the two germline ends. This CDR3 has 15 residues. CDR3 in DNA: TGTGCCAGCAGTTTCCTCAGCGAGGGCCCCTACGAGCAGTACTTC. This sequence encodes CASSFLSEGPYEQYF. Based on the CDR3 plus reference TRBV28 and TRBJ2-7, the full variable domain is DVKVTQSSRYLVKRTGEKVFLECVQDMDHENMFWYRQDPGLGLRLIYFSYDVKMKEKGDIPEGYSVSREKKERFSLILESASTNQTSMYLCASSFLSEGPYEQYFGPGTRLTVT.

V usage is TRBV30 and J usage is TRBJ2-1; perhaps TRBD2 as D (6 bases). Deletions cut 2 bases from V and 8 bases from J, with 16 bases between. The CDR3 totals 14 residues. The germline V gene has CDR1 GTSNPN and CDR2 SVGIG (reference sequence). CDR3 in DNA: TGTGCCTGGAGTACGGGACTCCCGGGCTATGAGCAGTTCTTC. Amino acids: CAWSTGLPGYEQFF. Full variable domain (remainder filled in from reference TRBV30 and TRBJ2-1): SQTIHQWPATLVQPVGSPLSLECTVEGTSNPNLYWYRQAAGRGLQLLFYSVGIGQISSEVPQNLSASRPQDRQFILSSKKLLLSDSGFYLCAWSTGLPGYEQFFGPGTRLTVL.

The V and J genes are TRBV7-2 and TRBJ1-1; 7 bases line up with TRBD1. The length of the CDR3 is 15 residues. Germline lookup yields CDR1 SGHTA and CDR2 FQGNSA. V shed 3 bases, J shed 3 bases, and the junction held 7 bases outside the gene matches. The CDR3 region has the DNA TGTGCCAGCAGCTTCCAACAGGGGCTCTACACTGAAGCTTTCTTT. Translating it yields CASSFQQGLYTEAFF.

The chain carries TRBV2 and TRBJ1-3; no clear D. Germline CDR1 is SNHLY and CDR2 is FYNNEI. Trimming removed 4 bases from V and 2 bases from J, with 6 bases in between. CDR3 length: 13 residues. The CDR3 protein is CASSVTAGNTIYF. DNA for the CDR3: TGTGCCAGCAGTGTCACAGCTGGAAACACCATATATTTT.

The chain uses TRBV3-1 (or the pseudogene TRBV3-2) and TRBJ1-1, with D possibly being TRBD1 (6 bases). The V and J ends lost 4 bases and 5 bases respectively, with 11 bases between them. CDR3 length equals 13 residues. Germline-derived CDR1 and CDR2 are LGHDT and YNNKEL (reference sequence). CDR3 in amino acids: CASSPLRGTEAFF. CDR3 sequence (DNA): TGTGCCAGCAGCCCTCTTAGGGGGACTGAAGCTTTCTTT.

The chain carries TRBV6-1 and TRBJ2-7; 13 nucleotides align to TRBD2. The CDR3 totals 14 residues. CDR1 and CDR2 (germline): MNHNS, SASEGT. The V and J ends lost 7 bases and 11 bases, in that order; junction bases with no gene match: 11. DNA of the CDR3: TGTGCCAGCACGTCGGGGACTAGCGGGGCCAGGGAGTACTTC. Translation: CASTSGTSGAREYF.

This chain joins TRBV7-3 and TRBJ2-1; TRBD2 aligns across 7 bases. CDR3 length equals 15 residues. The germline gives CDR1 SGHTA, CDR2 FQGTGA. Trimming cost V 4 bases and J 6 bases; bases outside gene matches: 9. In DNA, the CDR3 is TGTGCCAGCAGCTCCTGGGAGGGCCGGTCCAATGAGCAGTTCTTC. Amino acids: CASSSWEGRSNEQFF. Using reference TRBV7-3 and TRBJ2-1 for the parts outside the CDR3, the full variable domain is GAGVSQTPSNKVTEKGKYVELRCDPISGHTALYWYRQSLGQGPEFLIYFQGTGAADDSGLPNDRFFAVRPEGSVSTLKIQRTERGDSAVYLCASSSWEGRSNEQFFGPGTRLTVL.

The chain carries TRBV27 and TRBJ2-7; 10 bases agree with TRBD1. The CDR3 runs 15 residues. CDR1 MNHEY and CDR2 SMNVEV come from the germline V gene (reference sequence). V was pared by 5 bases and J by 4 bases, with 8 bases of the junction left unmatched. This CDR3 reads CASSVGGTGVYEQYF. In DNA, the CDR3 is TGTGCCAGCAGTGTAGGGGGGACAGGGGTTTACGAGCAGTACTTC.

The rearrangement links TRBV29-1 to TRBJ1-1, with 7 positions matching TRBD1. V was clipped by 6 bases and J by 1 base; unmatched bases: 8. The CDR3 loop spans 14 amino acids. The germline V gene has CDR1 SQVTM and CDR2 ANQGSEA. The CDR3 is CSVQGEQGNTEAFF. In DNA, the CDR3 is TGCAGCGTCCAGGGGGAGCAGGGGAACACTGAAGCTTTCTTT. The entire variable domain, with the rest obtained from reference TRBV29-1 and TRBJ1-1, is as follows: SAVISQKPSRDICQRGTSLTIQCQVDSQVTMMFWYRQQPGQSLTLIATANQGSEATYESGFVIDKFPISRPNLTFSTLTVSNMSPEDSSIYLCSVQGEQGNTEAFFGQGTRLTVV.

This chain links TRBV9 with TRBJ2-5, with D possibly matching TRBD1 (5 bases). There are 14 residues in the CDR3. Trimming stripped 2 bases from V and 2 bases from J, with 10 bases between. Looked up from germline, CDR1 is SGDLS and CDR2 is YYNGEE. The CDR3 here is CASSVQDSQETQYF. Here the CDR3 DNA reads TGTGCCAGCAGCGTTCAAGACAGTCAAGAGACCCAGTACTTC.

The DNA of the CDR3 is TGTGCCAGCAGCAAAGCGCGGAGGGGGCGGTACCAGCCCCAGCATTTT. Protein sequence: CASSKARRGRYQPQHF. The chain couples TRBV21-1 to TRBJ1-5; TRBD1, the table's D call, was not compared with the DNA. TRBV21-1 corresponds to a pseudogene. This CDR3 has 16 amino acids.

The chain has TRBV5-1 and TRBJ2-7; the match to TRBD1 covers 7 bases. This CDR3 has 14 amino acids. Per germline, CDR1 SGHRS and CDR2 YFSETQ. The V and J ends lost 2 bases and 7 bases, in that order; junction bases with no gene match: 9. CDR3 nucleotide sequence: TGCGCCAGCAGCTTCGGGACAGAATTGGGGGAGCAGTACTTC. It translates to CASSFGTELGEQYF.

The J gene is TRBJ1-1, the V gene TRBV3-1 (or the pseudogene TRBV3-2); D is ambiguous. The CDR3 length is 14 residues. Trimming removed 0 bases from V and 1 base from J, with 6 bases in between. Per germline, CDR1 LGHDT and CDR2 YNNKEL (reference sequence). In nucleotides, the CDR3 is TGTGCCAGCAGCCAAGACTATCGGAACACTGAAGCTTTCTTT. Amino acid sequence: CASSQDYRNTEAFF.

V is TRBV28 and J is TRBJ2-5; D is undetermined. The CDR3 totals 12 residues. Deletions cut 5 bases from V and 7 bases from J, with 11 bases between. CDR1 is MDHEN, CDR2 SYDVKM, per germline. CDR3 DNA sequence: TGTGCCAGCAGTCCCCTTACGGGGACCCAGTACTTC. As protein: CASSPLTGTQYF.

V and J are TRBV19 and TRBJ1-2; TRBD1 is a possible D gene (6 bases). Germline values: CDR1 LNHDA, CDR2 SQIVND (reference sequence). The CDR3 is 14 residues long. V was clipped by 4 bases and J by 0 bases, with 9 bases between them. CDR3 coding DNA: TGTGCCAGTAGTACAGACAGGTCTAACTATGGCTACACCTTC. As protein: CASSTDRSNYGYTF.

This chain joins TRBV24-1 and TRBJ1-2; 12 bases are shared with TRBD1. Trimming removed 5 bases from V and 6 bases from J; junction bases left unmatched: 6. Germline V CDR1 and CDR2: KGHDR, SFDVKD. The CDR3 sequence is 15 residues long. The CDR3 is CATSAPGQGADGYTF. In DNA, the CDR3 is TGTGCCACCAGTGCCCCGGGACAGGGGGCTGATGGCTACACCTTC.

The count of this clone is one. This rearrangement joins TRBV5-4 to TRBJ2-2; TRBD1 aligns across 8 bases. V was clipped by 0 bases and J by 4 bases; unmatched bases: 2. Germline lookup yields CDR1 SGHNT and CDR2 YYREEE (reference sequence). The CDR3 is made up of 15 amino acids. The CDR3 nucleotides read TGTGCCAGCAGCTTGGGACAGGGGATCACCGGGGAGCTGTTTTTT. Protein product: CASSLGQGITGELFF.

This chain connects TRBV18 to TRBJ2-2; 7 bases are a match to TRBD1. The CDR3 extends over 16 amino acids. J lost 2 bases, V lost 2 bases, and 5 bases had no gene match. In germline, CDR1 is KGHSH, CDR2 LQKENI. The CDR3 nucleotides are TGTGCCAGCTCACCATTCGGGACAGAAAACACCGGGGAGCTGTTTTTT. This translates into CASSPFGTENTGELFF.